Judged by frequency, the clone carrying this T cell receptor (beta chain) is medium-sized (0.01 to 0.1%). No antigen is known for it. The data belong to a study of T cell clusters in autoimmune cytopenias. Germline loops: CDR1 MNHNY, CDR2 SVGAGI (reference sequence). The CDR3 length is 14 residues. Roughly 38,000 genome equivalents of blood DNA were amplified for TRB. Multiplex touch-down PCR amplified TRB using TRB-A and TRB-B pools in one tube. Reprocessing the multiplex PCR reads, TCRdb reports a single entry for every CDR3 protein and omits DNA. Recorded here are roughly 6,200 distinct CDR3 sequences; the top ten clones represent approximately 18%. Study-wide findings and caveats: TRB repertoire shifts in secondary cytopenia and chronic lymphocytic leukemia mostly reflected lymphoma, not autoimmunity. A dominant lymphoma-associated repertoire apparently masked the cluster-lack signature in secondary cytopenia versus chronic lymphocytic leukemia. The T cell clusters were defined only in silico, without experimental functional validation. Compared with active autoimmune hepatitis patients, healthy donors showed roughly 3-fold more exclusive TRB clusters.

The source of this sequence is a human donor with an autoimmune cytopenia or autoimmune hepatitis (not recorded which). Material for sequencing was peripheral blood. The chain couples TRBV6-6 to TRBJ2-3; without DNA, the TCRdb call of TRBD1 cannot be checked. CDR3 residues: CASSYIGGGDTQYF.